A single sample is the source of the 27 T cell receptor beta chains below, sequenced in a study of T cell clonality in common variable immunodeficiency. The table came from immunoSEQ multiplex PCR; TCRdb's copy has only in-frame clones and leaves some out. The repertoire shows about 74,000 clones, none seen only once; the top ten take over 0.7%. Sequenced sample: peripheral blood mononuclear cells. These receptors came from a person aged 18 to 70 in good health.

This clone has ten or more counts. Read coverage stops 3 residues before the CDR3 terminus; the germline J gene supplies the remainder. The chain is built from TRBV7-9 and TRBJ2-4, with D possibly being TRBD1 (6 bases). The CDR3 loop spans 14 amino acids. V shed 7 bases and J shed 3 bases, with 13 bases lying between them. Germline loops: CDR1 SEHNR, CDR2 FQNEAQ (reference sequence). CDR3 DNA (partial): TGTGCCAGCAACAGGGCACGGGTCAAAAACATT. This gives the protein CASNRARVKNI. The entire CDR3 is CASNRARVKNIQYF.

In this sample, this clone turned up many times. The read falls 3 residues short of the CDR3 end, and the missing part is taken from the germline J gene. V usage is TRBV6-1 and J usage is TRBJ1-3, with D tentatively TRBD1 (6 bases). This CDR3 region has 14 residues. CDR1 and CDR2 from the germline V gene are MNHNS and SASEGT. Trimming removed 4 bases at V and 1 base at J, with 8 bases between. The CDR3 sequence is CASSARGSGNTIYF. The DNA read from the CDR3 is TGTGCCAGCAGTGCCAGGGGATCTGGAAACACC.

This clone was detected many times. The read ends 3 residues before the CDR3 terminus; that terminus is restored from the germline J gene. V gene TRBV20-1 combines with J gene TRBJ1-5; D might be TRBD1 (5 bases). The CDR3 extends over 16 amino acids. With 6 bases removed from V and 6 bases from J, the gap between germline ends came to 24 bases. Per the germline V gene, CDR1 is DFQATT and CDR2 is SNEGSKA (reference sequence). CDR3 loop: CSAASPGSRSSQPQHF. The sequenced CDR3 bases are TGCAGTGCCGCTTCTCCAGGGTCGCGCAGTAGTCAGCCC.

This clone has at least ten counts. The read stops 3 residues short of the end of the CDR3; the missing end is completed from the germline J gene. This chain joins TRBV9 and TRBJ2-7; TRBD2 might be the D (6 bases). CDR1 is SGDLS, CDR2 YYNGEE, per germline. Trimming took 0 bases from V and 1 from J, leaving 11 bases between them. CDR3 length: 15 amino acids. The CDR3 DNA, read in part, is TGTGCCAGCAGCGTAGATTTCGGGGGATCCTACGAG. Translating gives CASSVDFGGSYE. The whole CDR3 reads CASSVDFGGSYEQYF.

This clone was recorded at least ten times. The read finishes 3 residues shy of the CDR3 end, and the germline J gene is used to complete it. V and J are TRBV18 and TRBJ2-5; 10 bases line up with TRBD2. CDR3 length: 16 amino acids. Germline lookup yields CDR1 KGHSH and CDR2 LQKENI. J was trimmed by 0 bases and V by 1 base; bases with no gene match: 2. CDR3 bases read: TGTGCCAGCTCACCACTTCTAGCGGGAGACCAAGAGACC. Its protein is CASSPLLAGDQET. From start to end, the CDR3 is CASSPLLAGDQETQYF.

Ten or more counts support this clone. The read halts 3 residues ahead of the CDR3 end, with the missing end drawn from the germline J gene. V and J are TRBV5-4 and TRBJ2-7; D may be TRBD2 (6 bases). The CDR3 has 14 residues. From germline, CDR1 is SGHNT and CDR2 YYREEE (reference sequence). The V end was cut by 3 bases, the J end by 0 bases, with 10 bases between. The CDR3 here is CASSWGLSSYEQYF. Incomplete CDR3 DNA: TGTGCCAGCAGCTGGGGACTGAGCTCCTACGAG.

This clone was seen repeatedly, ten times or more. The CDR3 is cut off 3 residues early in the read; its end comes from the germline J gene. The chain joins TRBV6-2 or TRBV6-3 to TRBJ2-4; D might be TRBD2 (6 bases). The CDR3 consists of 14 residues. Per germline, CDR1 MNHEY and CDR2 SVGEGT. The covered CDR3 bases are TGTGCCAGCAGTCTCCGCCGGGGAGGCGGGATT. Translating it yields CASSLRRGGGI. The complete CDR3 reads CASSLRRGGGIQYF.

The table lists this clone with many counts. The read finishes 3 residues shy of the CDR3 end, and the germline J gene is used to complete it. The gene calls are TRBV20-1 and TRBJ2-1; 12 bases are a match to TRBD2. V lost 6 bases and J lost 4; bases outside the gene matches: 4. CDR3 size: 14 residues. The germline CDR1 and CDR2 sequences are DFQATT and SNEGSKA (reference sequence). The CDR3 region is CSAPGTSGYNEQFF. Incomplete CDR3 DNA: TGCAGTGCCCCAGGGACTAGCGGGTACAATGAG.

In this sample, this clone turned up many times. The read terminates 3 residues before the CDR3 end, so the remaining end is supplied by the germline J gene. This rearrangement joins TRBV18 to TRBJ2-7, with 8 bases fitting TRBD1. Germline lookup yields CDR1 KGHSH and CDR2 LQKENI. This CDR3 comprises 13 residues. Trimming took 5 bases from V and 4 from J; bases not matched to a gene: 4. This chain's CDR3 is CASSGQGAYEQYF. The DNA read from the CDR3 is TGTGCCAGCTCAGGGCAGGGGGCGTACGAG. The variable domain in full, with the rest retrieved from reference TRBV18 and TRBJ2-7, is NAGVMQNPRHLVRRRGQEARLRCSPMKGHSHVYWYRQLPEEGLKFMVYLQKENIIDESGMPKERFSAEFPKEGPSILRIQQVVRGDSAAYFCASSGQGAYEQYFGPGTRLTVT.

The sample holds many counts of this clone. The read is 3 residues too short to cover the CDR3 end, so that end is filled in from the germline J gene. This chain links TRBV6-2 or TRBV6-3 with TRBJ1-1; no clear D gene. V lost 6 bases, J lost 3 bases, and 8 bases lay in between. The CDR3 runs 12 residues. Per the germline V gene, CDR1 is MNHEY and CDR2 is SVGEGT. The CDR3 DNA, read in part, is TGTGCCAGCAGCTTTGAGGACACTGAA. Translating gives CASSFEDTE. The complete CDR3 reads CASSFEDTEAFF.

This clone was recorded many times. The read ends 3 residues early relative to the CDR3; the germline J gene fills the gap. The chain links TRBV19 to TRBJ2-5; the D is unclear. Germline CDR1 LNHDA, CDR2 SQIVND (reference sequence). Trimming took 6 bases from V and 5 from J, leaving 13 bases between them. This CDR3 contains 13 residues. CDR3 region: CASRFSPVETQYF. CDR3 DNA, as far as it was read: TGTGCCAGTAGGTTCAGTCCAGTCGAGACC.

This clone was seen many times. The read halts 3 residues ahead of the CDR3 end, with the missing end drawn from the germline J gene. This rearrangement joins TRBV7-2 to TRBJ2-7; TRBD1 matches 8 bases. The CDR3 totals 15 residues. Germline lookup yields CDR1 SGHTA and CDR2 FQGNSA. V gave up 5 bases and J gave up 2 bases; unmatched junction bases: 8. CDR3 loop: CASSVWRDRTYEQYF. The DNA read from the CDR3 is TGTGCCAGCAGCGTCTGGAGGGACAGGACCTACGAG.

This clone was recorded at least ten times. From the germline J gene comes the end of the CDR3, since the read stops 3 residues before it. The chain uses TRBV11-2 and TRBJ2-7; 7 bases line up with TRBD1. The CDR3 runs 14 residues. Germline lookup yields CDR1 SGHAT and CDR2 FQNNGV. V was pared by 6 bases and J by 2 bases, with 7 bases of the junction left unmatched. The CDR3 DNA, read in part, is TGTGCCAGCAGAGGACAGGTGGGGCCCTACGAG. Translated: CASRGQVGPYE. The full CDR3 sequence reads CASRGQVGPYEQYF.

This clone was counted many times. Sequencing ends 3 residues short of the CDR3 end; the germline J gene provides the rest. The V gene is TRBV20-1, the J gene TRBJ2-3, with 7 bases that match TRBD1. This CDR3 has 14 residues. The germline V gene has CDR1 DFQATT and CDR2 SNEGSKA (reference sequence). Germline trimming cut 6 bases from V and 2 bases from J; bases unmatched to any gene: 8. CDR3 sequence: CSAGGASHTDTQYF. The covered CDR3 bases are TGCAGTGCAGGGGGCGCGTCGCACACAGATACG.

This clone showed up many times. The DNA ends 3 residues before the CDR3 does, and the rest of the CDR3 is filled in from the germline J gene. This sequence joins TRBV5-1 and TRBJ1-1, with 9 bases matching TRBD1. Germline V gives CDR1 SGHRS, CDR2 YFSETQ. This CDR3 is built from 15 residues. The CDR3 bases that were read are TGCGCCAGCAGCTTGACTGGGACAGGGCTCGAAGAA. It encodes CASSLTGTGLEE. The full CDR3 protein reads CASSLTGTGLEEAFF.

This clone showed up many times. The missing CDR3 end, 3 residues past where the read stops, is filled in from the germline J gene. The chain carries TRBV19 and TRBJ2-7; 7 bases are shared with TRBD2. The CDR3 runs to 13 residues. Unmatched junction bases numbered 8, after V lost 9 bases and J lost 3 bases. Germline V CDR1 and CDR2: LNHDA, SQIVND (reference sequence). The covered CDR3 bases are TGTGCCAGCTCCGGGGGGATAGGCTACGAG. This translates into CASSGGIGYE. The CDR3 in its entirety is CASSGGIGYEQYF.

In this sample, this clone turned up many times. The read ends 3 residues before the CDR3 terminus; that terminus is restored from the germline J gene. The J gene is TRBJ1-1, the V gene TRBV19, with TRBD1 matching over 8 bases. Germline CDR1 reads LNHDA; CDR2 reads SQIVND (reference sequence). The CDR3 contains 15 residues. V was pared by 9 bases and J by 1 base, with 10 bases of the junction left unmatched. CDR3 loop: CASGQGSPWNTEAFF. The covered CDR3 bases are TGTGCCAGCGGACAGGGTAGTCCGTGGAACACTGAA.

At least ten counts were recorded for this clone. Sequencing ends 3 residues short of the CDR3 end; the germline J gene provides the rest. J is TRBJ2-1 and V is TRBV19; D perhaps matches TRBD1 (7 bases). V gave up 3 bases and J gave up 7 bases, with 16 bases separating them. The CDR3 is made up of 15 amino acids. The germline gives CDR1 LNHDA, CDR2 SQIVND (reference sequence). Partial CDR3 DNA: TGTGCCAGTAGTATGGAGGGGGCAGATCTTAATGAG. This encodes CASSMEGADLNE. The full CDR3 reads CASSMEGADLNEQFF.

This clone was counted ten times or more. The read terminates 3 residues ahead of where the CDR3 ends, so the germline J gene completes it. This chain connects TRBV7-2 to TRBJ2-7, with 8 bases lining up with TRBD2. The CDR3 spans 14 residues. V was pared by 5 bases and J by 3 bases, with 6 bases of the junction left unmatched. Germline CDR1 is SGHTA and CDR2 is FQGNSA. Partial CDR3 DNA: TGTGCCAGCAGCCGAGCGGGGGCGATCTACGAG. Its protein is CASSRAGAIYE. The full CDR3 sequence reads CASSRAGAIYEQYF. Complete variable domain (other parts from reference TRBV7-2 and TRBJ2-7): GAGVSQSPSNKVTEKGKDVELRCDPISGHTALYWYRQSLGQGLEFLIYFQGNSAPDKSGLPSDRFSAERTGGSVSTLTIQRTQQEDSAVYLCASSRAGAIYEQYFGPGTRLTVT.

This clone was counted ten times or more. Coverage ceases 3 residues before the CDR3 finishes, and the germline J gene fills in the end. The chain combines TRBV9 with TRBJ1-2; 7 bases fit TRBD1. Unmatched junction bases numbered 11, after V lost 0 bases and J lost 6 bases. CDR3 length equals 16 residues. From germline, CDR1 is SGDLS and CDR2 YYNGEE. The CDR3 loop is CASSVGVLGGGDGYTF. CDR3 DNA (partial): TGTGCCAGCAGCGTAGGAGTGCTTGGAGGGGGCGATGGC.

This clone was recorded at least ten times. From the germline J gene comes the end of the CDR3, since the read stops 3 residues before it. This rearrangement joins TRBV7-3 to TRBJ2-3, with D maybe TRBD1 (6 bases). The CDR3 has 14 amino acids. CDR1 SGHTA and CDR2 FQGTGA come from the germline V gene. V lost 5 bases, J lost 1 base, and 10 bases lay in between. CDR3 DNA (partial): TGTGCCAGCAGCATAAGACAGGGCACAGATACG. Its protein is CASSIRQGTDT. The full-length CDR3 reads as CASSIRQGTDTQYF.

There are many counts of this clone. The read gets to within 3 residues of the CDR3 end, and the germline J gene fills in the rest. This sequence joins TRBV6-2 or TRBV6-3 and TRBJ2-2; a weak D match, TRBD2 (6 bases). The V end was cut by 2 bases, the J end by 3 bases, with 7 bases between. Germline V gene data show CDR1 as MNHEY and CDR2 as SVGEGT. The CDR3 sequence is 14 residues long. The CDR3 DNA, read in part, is TGTGCCAGCAGTTACCGCGGGGACACCGGGGAG. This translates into CASSYRGDTGE. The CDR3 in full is CASSYRGDTGELFF.

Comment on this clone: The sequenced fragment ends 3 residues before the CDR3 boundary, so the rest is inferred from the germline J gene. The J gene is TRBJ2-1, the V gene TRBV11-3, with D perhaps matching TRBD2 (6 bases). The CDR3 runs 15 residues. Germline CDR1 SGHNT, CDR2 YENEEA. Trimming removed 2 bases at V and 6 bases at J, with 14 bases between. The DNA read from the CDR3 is TGTGCCAGCAGCTTATTTCCTAGCGTATTCAATGAG. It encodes CASSLFPSVFNE. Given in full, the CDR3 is CASSLFPSVFNEQFF. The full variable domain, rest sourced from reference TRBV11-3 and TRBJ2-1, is EAGVVQSPRYKIIEKKQPVAFWCNPISGHNTLYWYLQNLGQGPELLIRYENEEAVDDSQLPKDRFSAERLKGVDSTLKIQPAELGDSAVYLCASSLFPSVFNEQFFGPGTRLTVL.

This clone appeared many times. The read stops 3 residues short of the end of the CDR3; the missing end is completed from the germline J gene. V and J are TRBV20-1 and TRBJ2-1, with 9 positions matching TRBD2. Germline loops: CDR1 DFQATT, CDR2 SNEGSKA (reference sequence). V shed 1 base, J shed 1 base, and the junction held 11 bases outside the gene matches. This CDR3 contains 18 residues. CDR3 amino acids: CSARGGLAQVASYNEQFF. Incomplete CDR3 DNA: TGCAGTGCTAGAGGCGGACTAGCGCAAGTTGCTTCCTACAATGAG.

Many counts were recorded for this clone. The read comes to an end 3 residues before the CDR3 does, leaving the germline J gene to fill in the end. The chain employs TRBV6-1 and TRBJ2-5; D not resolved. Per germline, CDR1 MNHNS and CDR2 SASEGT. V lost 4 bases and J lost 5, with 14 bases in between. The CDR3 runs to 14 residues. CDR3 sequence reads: CASSATFNIETQYF. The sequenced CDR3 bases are TGTGCCAGCAGTGCAACCTTTAACATTGAGACC.

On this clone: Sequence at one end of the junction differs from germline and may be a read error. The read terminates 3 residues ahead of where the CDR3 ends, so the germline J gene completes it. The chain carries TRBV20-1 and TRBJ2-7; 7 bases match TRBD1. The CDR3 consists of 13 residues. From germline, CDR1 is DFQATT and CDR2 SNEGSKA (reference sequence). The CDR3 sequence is CIARPQGAYEQYF. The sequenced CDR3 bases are TGCATTGCTAGACCGCAGGGGGCCTACGAG.

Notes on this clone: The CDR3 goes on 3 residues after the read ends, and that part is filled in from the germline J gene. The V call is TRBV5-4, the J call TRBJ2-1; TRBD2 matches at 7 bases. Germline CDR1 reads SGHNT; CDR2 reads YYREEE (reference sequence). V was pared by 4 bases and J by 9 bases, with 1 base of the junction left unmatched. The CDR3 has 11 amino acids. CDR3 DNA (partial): TGTGCCAGCAGCGGGGGGGGTGAG. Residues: CASSGGGE. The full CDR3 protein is CASSGGGEQFF.